The sequence of this TCR beta chain was determined in a study of shared clonotypes between healthy human individuals. Overall study: The donor pool was made up of a couple of women and three men aged 18 to 49.

CDR1 and CDR2 from the germline V gene are SNHLY and FYNNEI. This CDR3 contains 11 residues. The germline V and J ends were trimmed by 11 bases and 6 bases, with 13 bases remaining between them. A deep-level run was used for the assay. Bulk PBMC genomic DNA spanned ten immunoSEQ deep plates. Produced via immunoSEQ multiplex PCR; TCRdb's table is partial and in-frame only. This sample has some 470,000 clones; over 60% occur once, and the top ten carry under 15%. Sequences were obtained from PBMCs. The gene calls are TRBV2 and TRBJ1-1; D gene ambiguous. The TCR originated in a woman aged 40-49 years in good health. Some clones in this sample may be carry-over from other donors' samples. This chain's CDR3 is CAGRYSSEAFF. CDR3 DNA: TGTGCCGGAAGGTACAGCTCTGAAGCTTTCTTT.